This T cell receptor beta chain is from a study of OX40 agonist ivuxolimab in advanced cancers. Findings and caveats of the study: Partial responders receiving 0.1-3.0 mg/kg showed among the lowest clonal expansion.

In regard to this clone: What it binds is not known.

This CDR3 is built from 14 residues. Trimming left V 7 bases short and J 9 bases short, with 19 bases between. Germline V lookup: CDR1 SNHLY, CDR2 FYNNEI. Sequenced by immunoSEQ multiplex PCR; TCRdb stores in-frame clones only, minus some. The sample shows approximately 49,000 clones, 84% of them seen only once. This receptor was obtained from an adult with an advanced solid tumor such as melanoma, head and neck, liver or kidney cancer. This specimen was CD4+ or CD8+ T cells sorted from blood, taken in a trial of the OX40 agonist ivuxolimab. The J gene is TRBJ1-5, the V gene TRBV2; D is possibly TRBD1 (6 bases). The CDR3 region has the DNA TGTGCCAGCAACCCTCGGACAGCTCAAGGGCCCCAGCATTTT. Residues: CASNPRTAQGPQHF.